The clone carrying this T cell receptor (beta chain) was counted once. What it recognizes is unknown. These data belong to a study of a mutant IDH1 vaccine in newly diagnosed glioma. Study in general: The study started vaccination 4-6 weeks after radiotherapy alone, or with temozolomide cycles.

Notes on the study in general: Altogether, 93.3% of patients exhibited vaccine-induced immune responses.

The trim removed 5 bases at V and 0 bases at J, leaving 9 bases unmatched. The V gene's germline CDR1 is SGHRS and CDR2 YFSETQ. This CDR3 has 17 residues. Method: immunoSEQ multiplex PCR; TCRdb's copy keeps in-frame clones and lacks some. The profile shows roughly 51,000 clones, more than 65% of them singletons. Time point defined: week 35, safety follow-up. A 20-mer mutant IDH1 peptide at 300 ug was injected subcutaneously with topical imiquimod. Sequences were derived from PBMCs, sampled from a glioma patient whose treatment included an IDH1 peptide vaccine. The chain is built from TRBV5-1 and TRBJ2-2; 8 positions agree with TRBD1. The receptor comes from a man in his forties or fifties with glioma. CDR3 protein: CASRRTGSTSNTGELFF. CDR3 coding DNA: TGCGCCAGCAGGCGGACAGGGTCCACCTCGAACACCGGGGAGCTGTTTTTT.